This entry concerns a single TCR beta chain. Its antigen is unknown. The data are from a study of CD8 T cells in Susac syndrome. Study-level information: Treatment at blood withdrawal was none, corticosteroids, or intravenous immunoglobulin alone in Susac syndrome patients. The study, taken as a whole, reports: The CD4+ T cell repertoire of patients with Susac syndrome showed no detectable clonal expansion.

RNA was extracted with the RNeasy kit, and a quantity of roughly 0.5 to 1 ug was reverse transcribed using random hexamers. Amplification of TCR beta CDR3 was carried out by immunoSEQ multiplex PCR, which covered 54 Vbeta and 13 Jbeta segments. TCRdb re-derived calls from the immunoSEQ multiplex PCR reads in MiXCR, one entry per CDR3 protein. Here the sample spans tens of thousands of distinct CDR3 sequences, around 93% being singletons. CD8+ and CD4+ T cells from blood underwent TCR beta sequencing. This CDR3 contains 16 residues. The V gene's germline CDR1 is SGHTA and CDR2 FQGTGA. V lost 3 bases to trimming and J lost 0 bases; unmatched junction nucleotides: 0.

The source is a human donor with Susac syndrome. This chain uses TRBV7-3 with TRBJ2-1, with 12 bases lining up with TRBD2. Sample: CD4+ T cells from PBMCs. The CDR3 bases are TGTGCCAGCAGCTTGACTAGCGGGGGCTCCTACAATGAGCAGTTCTTC. Its translation is CASSLTSGGSYNEQFF.